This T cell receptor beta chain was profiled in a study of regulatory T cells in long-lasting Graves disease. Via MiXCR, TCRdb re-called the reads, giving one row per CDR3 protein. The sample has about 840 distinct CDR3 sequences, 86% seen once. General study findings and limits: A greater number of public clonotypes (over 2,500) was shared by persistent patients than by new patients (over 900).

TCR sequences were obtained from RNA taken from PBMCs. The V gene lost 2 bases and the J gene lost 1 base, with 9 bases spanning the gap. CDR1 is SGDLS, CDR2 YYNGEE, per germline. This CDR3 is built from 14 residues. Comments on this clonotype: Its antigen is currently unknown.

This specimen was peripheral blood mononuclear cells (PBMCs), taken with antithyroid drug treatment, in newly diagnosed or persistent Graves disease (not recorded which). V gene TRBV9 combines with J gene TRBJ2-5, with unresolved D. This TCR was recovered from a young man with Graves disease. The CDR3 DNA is TGTGCCAGCAGCGTGACGGATGGCCAAGAGACCCAGTACTTC. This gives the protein CASSVTDGQETQYF. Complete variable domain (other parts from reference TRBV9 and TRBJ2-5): DSGVTQTPKHLITATGQRVTLRCSPRSGDLSVYWYQQSLDQGLQFLIQYYNGEERAKGNILERFSAQQFPDLHSELNLSSLELGDSALYFCASSVTDGQETQYFGPGTRLLVL.